Reported below is one T cell receptor (beta chain). Its antigen remains unidentified. This entry belongs to a study of T cell responses to AZD1222 COVID-19 vaccine. Study-wide findings and caveats: Seropositive AZD1222 recipients at baseline numbered only 5 to 7. Repertoire sampling occurred only after the peak T cell response. Possibly, clonal diversity was underestimated; donors were largely white British and included more females. When two AZD1222 doses had been given, Spike-specific TCR breadth and depth rose.

The method was immunoSEQ multiplex PCR; TCRdb's version includes in-frame clones alone and lacks a portion of them. Among 100,000 or so clones, 88% were seen once, and the ten largest hold about 1.8%. The CDR3 sequence is 14 residues long. The V end lost 7 bases, the J end lost 0 bases, and 12 bases lay between the germline ends. Germline V gene sequence: CDR1 LNHDA, CDR2 SQIVND (reference sequence). The V call is TRBV19, the J call TRBJ1-2, with D possibly TRBD1 on 5 matching bases. Sequencing was performed on peripheral blood, taken on day 0 of AZD1222 vaccination. The TCR sequence derives from an adult in good health. CDR3 residues: CASTPGGANYGYTF. CDR3 nucleotide sequence: TGTGCCAGTACTCCCGGGGGGGCTAACTATGGCTACACCTTC. The full variable domain, its missing parts supplied by reference TRBV19 and TRBJ1-2, is DGGITQSPKYLFRKEGQNVTLSCEQNLNHDAMYWYRQDPGQGLRLIYYSQIVNDFQKGDIAEGYSVSREKKESFPLTVTSAQKNPTAFYLCASTPGGANYGYTFGSGTRLTVV.